This paragraph covers one T cell receptor (beta chain) sequence. The antigen is unknown. The record originates from a study of cytomegalovirus exposure and HLA in healthy donors. Whole-study context: The approximately 120 validation repertoires, a later analysis reported, used the same platform as the 666 first-cohort repertoires. Study-wide results and caveats: Per published reports, the classifier diagnosed cytomegalovirus status with high specificity and sensitivity. Cytomegalovirus-associated TCR beta chains were listed, numbering roughly 150.

Only in-frame clones appear in the TCRdb table, and some are missing; sequencing was by immunoSEQ multiplex PCR. The profile shows 200,000 to 250,000 clones, roughly 88% of them singletons. V dropped 1 base and J dropped 4 bases, with 11 bases sitting between them. Germline CDR1 and CDR2: MDHEN and SYDVKM. There are 14 residues in the CDR3. Sequencing was carried out using PBMCs. The rearrangement links TRBV28 to TRBJ2-7, with D possibly TRBD1 on 6 matching bases. This clonotype was obtained from a woman aged 25 to 39 in good health and CMV-seropositive. The CDR3 here is CASSLYGRGYEQYF. The CDR3 DNA is TGTGCCAGCAGTTTATATGGCAGGGGATACGAGCAGTACTTC.